A single sample gave rise to the 7 T cell receptor beta chains below, sequenced in a study of T cells after yellow fever vaccination. TCRdb fed the 5' RACE reads into MiXCR, producing one record per CDR3 protein. Of roughly 520,000 distinct CDR3 sequences in the sample, about a fifth are singletons; the top ten hold roughly a sixth. The specimen was PBMCs, collected 21 days after the first yellow fever vaccination. The receptors were sampled from a man in his late teens or twenties who received the YFV17D yellow fever vaccine.

This clonotype was detected a few times. The chain employs TRBV7-2 and TRBJ2-1, with no clear D. This CDR3 spans 13 amino acids. CDR1 and CDR2 from the germline V gene are SGHTA and FQGNSA. V shed 6 bases and J shed 4 bases, with 10 bases lying between them. Here the CDR3 reads CASSPYMYNEQFF. CDR3 nucleotides: TGTGCCAGCAGTCCGTACATGTACAATGAGCAGTTCTTC. Full variable domain (rest looked up from reference TRBV7-2 and TRBJ2-1): GAGVSQSPSNKVTEKGKDVELRCDPISGHTALYWYRQSLGQGLEFLIYFQGNSAPDKSGLPSDRFSAERTGGSVSTLTIQRTQQEDSAVYLCASSPYMYNEQFFGPGTRLTVL.

V and J are TRBV19 and TRBJ1-5, with TRBD1 matching over 7 bases. The length of the CDR3 is 14 residues. Losses at the gene ends were 7 bases for V and 7 bases for J; bases not matched to a gene: 10. CDR1 and CDR2 from the germline V gene are LNHDA and SQIVND (reference sequence). The CDR3 is CASNKEGAGQPQHF. CDR3 nucleotides: TGTGCCAGTAACAAGGAGGGGGCAGGGCAGCCCCAGCATTTT.

The J gene is TRBJ1-5, the V gene TRBV4-3; tentatively, D is TRBD1 (5 bases). The CDR3 totals 16 residues. Trimming pared 0 bases from V and 6 bases from J, leaving 15 bases between. Germline V gives CDR1 LGHNA, CDR2 YSLEER. The CDR3 loop reads CASSQDSGSGGQPQHF. The DNA of the CDR3 is TGCGCCAGCAGCCAAGATTCGGGGTCGGGGGGTCAGCCCCAGCATTTT.

This rearrangement joins TRBV7-2 to TRBJ1-5; TRBD1 might be the D (5 bases). This CDR3 comprises 15 residues. V was shortened by 5 bases and J by 1 base, with 12 bases between the two germline ends. Germline V CDR1 and CDR2: SGHTA, FQGNSA. CDR3 residues: CASSPRVSSNQPQHF. The CDR3 DNA reads TGTGCCAGCAGCCCCAGGGTGTCCAGCAATCAGCCCCAGCATTTT.

This chain connects TRBV11-2 to TRBJ1-5; D gene ambiguous. Germline CDR1 is SGHAT and CDR2 is FQNNGV. The CDR3 contains 14 residues. The V gene lost 5 bases and the J gene lost 7 bases, with 15 bases spanning the gap. The DNA of the CDR3 is TGTGCCAGCAGCCCTGGGAGCAGTCGGCAGCCCCAGCATTTT. It yields the protein CASSPGSSRQPQHF.

In this sample, this clonotype turned up a few times. The chain links TRBV28 to TRBJ1-1; D ambiguous. The CDR3 totals 13 residues. V was pared by 5 bases and J by 8 bases, with 15 bases between. The germline V gene encodes CDR1 MDHEN and CDR2 SYDVKM. The CDR3 reads CASSIPEKAEAFF. The DNA of the CDR3 is TGTGCCAGCAGTATCCCCGAAAAAGCCGAAGCTTTCTTT.

The chain combines TRBV6-6 with TRBJ1-4; TRBD1 aligns across 7 bases. The V segment lost 4 bases and the J segment 8 bases; nucleotides outside the gene matches: 4. Per the germline V gene, CDR1 is MNHNY and CDR2 is SVGAGI (reference sequence). The CDR3 runs 13 residues. CDR3 amino acids: CASSSGQAEKLFF. CDR3 nucleotide sequence: TGTGCCAGCAGTTCCGGACAGGCAGAAAAACTGTTTTTT.